This TCR beta chain was identified in a study of shared clonotypes between healthy human individuals. The protocol was immunoSEQ multiplex PCR, while the TCRdb copy is restricted to in-frame clones and leaves out a portion. The repertoire has over 950,000 clones, around 77% of them found once; the top ten carry more than 0.85%. The source of this sequence is a man between 18 and 35 years old in good health. Some clones in this sample may be carry-over from other donors' samples. Sequences were obtained from memory CD4+ T cells from PBMCs. As for subset: CD45RA-negative fraction.

CDR3 bases: TGTGCCAGCAGGGAAAGGACAGGGAGGGAGACCCAGTACTTC. It codes for CASRERTGRETQYF. The chain employs TRBV2 and TRBJ2-5; TRBD1 agrees at 8 bases. Per germline, CDR1 SNHLY and CDR2 FYNNEI. V lost 6 bases and J lost 5; bases outside the gene matches: 8. CDR3 length: 14 amino acids.